This T cell receptor beta chain comes out of a study of cytomegalovirus exposure and HLA in healthy donors. Study outcomes and limitations: There were under 200 TCR beta chains listed as cytomegalovirus-associated.

For this clone: Its specificity is not known.

The PCR was carried out with 60 Vbeta primers and 13 Jbeta primers. Sequenced by immunoSEQ multiplex PCR; TCRdb stores in-frame clones only, minus some. The data hold 85,000 to 90,000 clones, with about 66% observed a single time. The receptor was derived from a man aged 25-45 years in good health and CMV-seronegative. The specimen was PBMCs.

In DNA, the CDR3 is TGCGCCAGCAGCTTGGCCCTAAATTCACCCCTCCACTTT. Translating it yields CASSLALNSPLHF. The chain combines TRBV5-1 with TRBJ1-6, with D unresolved. Germline assignment: CDR1 SGHRS and CDR2 YFSETQ. V shed 0 bases and J shed 7 bases, with 5 bases lying between them. The length of the CDR3 is 13 residues.